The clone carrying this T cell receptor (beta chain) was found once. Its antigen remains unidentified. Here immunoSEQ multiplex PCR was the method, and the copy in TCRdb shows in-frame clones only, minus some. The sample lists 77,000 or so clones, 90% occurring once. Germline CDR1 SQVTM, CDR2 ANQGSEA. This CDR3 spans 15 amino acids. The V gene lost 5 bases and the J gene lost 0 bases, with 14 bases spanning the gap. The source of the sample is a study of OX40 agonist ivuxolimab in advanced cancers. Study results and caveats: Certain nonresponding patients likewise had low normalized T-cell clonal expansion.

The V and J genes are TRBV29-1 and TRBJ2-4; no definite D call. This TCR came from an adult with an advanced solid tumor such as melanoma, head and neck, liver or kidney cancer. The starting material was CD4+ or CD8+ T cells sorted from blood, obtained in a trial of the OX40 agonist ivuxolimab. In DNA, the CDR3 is TGCAGCGTTTCTGACTTCAATCTAGCCAAAAACATTCAGTACTTC. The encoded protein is CSVSDFNLAKNIQYF.